The 10 T cell receptor beta chains in this list originate from one sample, sequenced in a study of T-cell reconstitution after alpha-beta-depleted transplantation in children. For TCRbeta, the library was prepared with unique molecular identifiers. TCRdb re-called the PCR reads through MiXCR, storing one row per CDR3 protein. Of about 270,000 distinct CDR3 sequences listed, more than 8% are singletons. The sequenced sample was PBMCs from the stem cell graft donor, obtained from the stem cell graft. Receptors were obtained from a human donor who donated a stem cell graft to a child with SCID.

This rearrangement joins TRBV5-1 to TRBJ2-3; 7 positions match TRBD2. The J segment lost 3 bases and the V segment lost 6 bases, leaving 10 bases of the junction unmatched. There are 15 residues in the CDR3. Per the germline V gene, CDR1 is SGHRS and CDR2 is YFSETQ. For the CDR3, the DNA is TGCGCCAGCATGGGAACGGCGGGGGAAACAGATACGCAGTATTTT. Its translation is CASMGTAGETDTQYF. Variable domain in full (rest from reference TRBV5-1 and TRBJ2-3): KAGVTQTPRYLIKTRGQQVTLSCSPISGHRSVSWYQQTPGQGLQFLFEYFSETQRNKGNFPGRFSGRQFSNSRSEMNVSTLELGDSALYLCASMGTAGETDTQYFGPGTRLTVL.

The chain couples TRBV5-1 to TRBJ2-1; D gene uncertain. This CDR3 region has 13 residues. V was trimmed by 0 bases and J by 7 bases, leaving 8 bases between them. Germline V gene data show CDR1 as SGHRS and CDR2 as YFSETQ. The CDR3, as DNA: TGCGCCAGCAGCTTGGCTTTGGGTAATGAGCAGTTCTTC. It yields the protein CASSLALGNEQFF. Looking up the rest from reference TRBV5-1 and TRBJ2-1 gives the full variable domain: KAGVTQTPRYLIKTRGQQVTLSCSPISGHRSVSWYQQTPGQGLQFLFEYFSETQRNKGNFPGRFSGRQFSNSRSEMNVSTLELGDSALYLCASSLALGNEQFFGPGTRLTVL.

The chain joins TRBV5-4 to TRBJ2-7; maybe TRBD2 (5 bases). The CDR3 sequence is 13 residues long. Germline V gene sequence: CDR1 SGHNT, CDR2 YYREEE (reference sequence). Trimming pared 0 bases from V and 7 bases from J, leaving 11 bases between. The CDR3 reads CASSLGGNEEQYF. CDR3 DNA: TGTGCCAGCAGCTTGGGAGGGAACGAGGAGCAGTACTTC.

V is TRBV5-6 and J is TRBJ2-5; no firm D call. The CDR3 contains 14 residues. Germline assignment: CDR1 SGHDT and CDR2 YYEEEE. With 3 bases removed from V and 4 bases from J, the gap between germline ends came to 13 bases. This CDR3 is CASSSRNSIETQYF. DNA for the CDR3: TGTGCCAGCAGCTCTAGGAACAGTATAGAGACCCAGTACTTC.

The J gene is TRBJ2-3, the V gene TRBV19, with 11 bases lining up with TRBD2. The CDR3 runs 16 residues. Trimming took 4 bases from V and 2 from J; bases not matched to a gene: 5. Germline CDR1 reads LNHDA; CDR2 reads SQIVND (reference sequence). CDR3 protein: CASSTKTSGNTDTQYF. The CDR3 DNA follows: TGTGCCAGTAGTACAAAGACTAGCGGGAACACAGATACGCAGTATTTT.

This clonotype was counted a few times. This chain joins TRBV5-6 and TRBJ1-1; D gene uncertain. Germline loops: CDR1 SGHDT, CDR2 YYEEEE. The ends were cut back, 4 bases at V and 3 bases at J, with 13 bases in the middle. The CDR3 spans 14 residues. The CDR3 protein is CASSETGRDTEAFF. The CDR3 DNA reads TGTGCCAGCAGCGAGACCGGGAGGGACACTGAAGCTTTCTTT.

This clonotype was observed many times. In nucleotides, the CDR3 is TGTGCCAGCAGTGATTCCTCGTGGGCTTCACCCCTCCACTTT. Translated, it gives CASSDSSWASPLHF. This chain joins TRBV25-1 and TRBJ1-6, with D hard to call. Looked up from germline, CDR1 is MGHDK and CDR2 is SYGVNS. The CDR3 loop spans 14 amino acids. Deletions cut 3 bases from V and 9 bases from J, with 12 bases between.

There are many counts of this clonotype. The V call is TRBV15, the J call TRBJ1-1; D not certain. Germline CDR1 LNHNV, CDR2 YYDKDF (reference sequence). The CDR3 totals 14 residues. With 0 bases removed from V and 5 bases from J, the gap between germline ends came to 10 bases. DNA of the CDR3: TGTGCCACCAGCAGAGAGTACGGGGAAACTGAAGCTTTCTTT. Protein product: CATSREYGETEAFF.

This clonotype showed up many times. The chain's CDR3 is CASSQGGGYTEAFF. CDR3 nucleotide sequence: TGCGCCAGCAGCCAAGGCGGAGGGTACACTGAAGCTTTCTTT. The chain couples TRBV4-1 to TRBJ1-1; D not certain. Germline V lookup: CDR1 MGHRA, CDR2 YSYEKL. V was trimmed by 1 base and J by 3 bases, leaving 9 bases between them. The CDR3 extends over 14 amino acids.

V usage is TRBV4-1 and J usage is TRBJ1-1; D is possibly TRBD1 (6 bases). V lost 5 bases and J lost 5, with 12 bases in between. The CDR3 runs 13 residues. Germline CDR1 MGHRA, CDR2 YSYEKL. The CDR3 nucleotides are TGCGCCAGCAGCAACAGGGATTTTACTGAAGCTTTCTTT. Protein: CASSNRDFTEAFF.